These 17 T cell receptor beta chains came from one sample sequenced in a study of blood T cell repertoires in COVID-19. Clones were sequenced by immunoSEQ multiplex PCR, and TCRdb holds only the in-frame ones, with some missing. This table holds over 350,000 clones, approximately 90% found once. The specimen was PBMCs or T cells enriched from blood (not recorded which). The receptors here all came from a woman aged 40 to 55 who had been exposed to COVID-19.

The chain combines TRBV18 with TRBJ1-2; D unresolved. CDR3 length: 14 amino acids. Germline CDR1 KGHSH, CDR2 LQKENI. The ends were cut back, 0 bases at V and 5 bases at J, with 10 bases in the middle. The CDR3 protein is CASSPPLTHYGYTF. CDR3 in DNA: TGTGCCAGCTCACCACCGTTAACACATTATGGCTACACCTTC. Variable domain in full (rest from reference TRBV18 and TRBJ1-2): NAGVMQNPRHLVRRRGQEARLRCSPMKGHSHVYWYRQLPEEGLKFMVYLQKENIIDESGMPKERFSAEFPKEGPSILRIQQVVRGDSAAYFCASSPPLTHYGYTFGSGTRLTVV.

The J gene is TRBJ1-1, the V gene TRBV7-9, with 12 bases lining up with TRBD1. Trimming cost V 6 bases and J 7 bases; bases outside gene matches: 6. The germline gives CDR1 SEHNR, CDR2 FQNEAQ (reference sequence). This CDR3 region has 14 residues. This CDR3 is CASRLGQGAGEAFF. CDR3 DNA: TGTGCCAGCAGACTGGGACAGGGGGCCGGTGAAGCTTTCTTT. Supplemented by reference TRBV7-9 and TRBJ1-1, the full variable domain reads DTGVSQNPRHKITKRGQNVTFRCDPISEHNRLYWYRQTLGQGPEFLTYFQNEAQLEKSRLLSDRFSAERPKGSFSTLEIQRTEQGDSAMYLCASRLGQGAGEAFFGQGTRLTVV.

The CDR3 reads CASTQQGYRAFF. Written as DNA, the CDR3 is TGTGCCAGCACCCAGCAGGGTTATCGAGCTTTCTTT. V and J are TRBV3-1 (or the pseudogene TRBV3-2) and TRBJ1-1; TRBD1 might be the D (5 bases). The CDR3 loop spans 12 amino acids. V was cut by 7 bases and J by 10 bases, with 16 bases left in between. Germline CDR1 and CDR2: LGHDT and YNNKEL (reference sequence).

J is TRBJ2-1 and V is TRBV19; the D gene is possibly TRBD2 (5 bases). V lost 9 bases and J 8 bases, leaving 14 bases between the germline ends. Germline CDR1 LNHDA, CDR2 SQIVND (reference sequence). This CDR3 spans 12 amino acids. CDR3 DNA sequence: TGTGCCAGCGGAGGACGGTCGGATGAGCAGTTCTTC. As protein: CASGGRSDEQFF.

The chain recombines TRBV7-3 with TRBJ2-2; 12 nucleotides line up with TRBD2. The CDR3 spans 16 residues. Germline assignment: CDR1 SGHTA and CDR2 FQGTGA. Unmatched junction bases numbered 6, after V lost 5 bases and J lost 5 bases. The CDR3 coding sequence is TGTGCCAGCAGCCCTAGCGGGAGGGTGACGACCGGGGAGCTGTTTTTT. This encodes CASSPSGRVTTGELFF.

The sample holds one count of this clone. The chain recombines TRBV10-2 with TRBJ2-1; D is ambiguous. V was trimmed by 5 bases and J by 0 bases, leaving 11 bases between them. Germline values: CDR1 WSHSY, CDR2 SAAADI. The CDR3 is 15 amino acids. The CDR3 spells CASSKPRSSYNEQFF. The CDR3 nucleotides are TGCGCCAGCAGTAAACCTAGGAGCTCCTACAATGAGCAGTTCTTC.

The chain carries TRBV27 and TRBJ1-2, with TRBD1 as a possible D gene (6 bases). The ends were cut back, 0 bases at V and 4 bases at J, with 12 bases in the middle. The germline V gene has CDR1 MNHEY and CDR2 SMNVEV (reference sequence). This CDR3 region has 15 residues. The CDR3 loop is CASSLSYREGYGYTF. The DNA of the CDR3 is TGTGCCAGCAGTTTATCGTACAGGGAGGGCTATGGCTACACCTTC.

The chain couples TRBV7-2 to TRBJ2-1; 11 nucleotides align to TRBD2. Germline V gives CDR1 SGHTA, CDR2 FQGNSA. The CDR3 consists of 14 residues. Trimming took 5 bases from V and 8 from J; bases not matched to a gene: 5. CDR3 loop: CASSASGRTYEQFF. The DNA for the CDR3 is TGTGCCAGCAGCGCTAGCGGGAGGACCTATGAGCAGTTCTTC.

V is TRBV24-1 and J is TRBJ1-6; D gene uncertain. Germline assignment: CDR1 KGHDR and CDR2 SFDVKD. V was clipped by 0 bases and J by 4 bases, with 15 bases between them. The CDR3 contains 18 residues. CDR3 sequence reads: CATSDLHRRRLYNSPLHF. The DNA for the CDR3 is TGTGCCACCAGTGATTTGCACCGGAGACGGCTGTATAATTCACCCCTCCACTTT.

The genes are TRBV24-1 and TRBJ2-1, with 8 positions matching TRBD1. The CDR3 length is 16 residues. Germline lookup yields CDR1 KGHDR and CDR2 SFDVKD. V gave up 3 bases and J gave up 1 base; unmatched junction bases: 4. For the CDR3, the DNA is TGTGCCACCAGTGATCAGACAGGGGCGTCCTACAATGAGCAGTTCTTC. Translated, it gives CATSDQTGASYNEQFF.

The rearrangement uses TRBV5-1 and TRBJ2-7; D is perhaps TRBD2 (6 bases). The CDR3 has 13 residues. Germline loops: CDR1 SGHRS, CDR2 YFSETQ. V gave up 3 bases and J gave up 1 base, with 8 bases separating them. The CDR3 protein is CASSYGTSYEQYF. The CDR3 DNA sequence: TGCGCCAGCAGCTACGGGACTTCCTACGAGCAGTACTTC. The complete variable domain, with remaining parts taken from reference TRBV5-1 and TRBJ2-7, reads KAGVTQTPRYLIKTRGQQVTLSCSPISGHRSVSWYQQTPGQGLQFLFEYFSETQRNKGNFPGRFSGRQFSNSRSEMNVSTLELGDSALYLCASSYGTSYEQYFGPGTRLTVT.

The chain couples TRBV30 to TRBJ1-6; weak D call: TRBD1 (6 bases). V was pared by 4 bases and J by 5 bases, with 24 bases between. The CDR3 loop spans 18 amino acids. Germline CDR1 reads GTSNPN; CDR2 reads SVGIG (reference sequence). The CDR3 DNA reads TGTGCCTGGAATAAGAGAGTGTTGGGGGGGCTGAATAATTCACCCCTCCACTTT. It encodes CAWNKRVLGGLNNSPLHF.

This chain uses TRBV6-4 with TRBJ2-1, with 11 bases lining up with TRBD2. The CDR3 has 16 amino acids. Germline V CDR1 and CDR2: MRHNA, SNTAGT. The ends lost 1 base at V and 6 bases at J; junction bases unmatched: 5. The CDR3 region has the DNA TGTGCCAGCAGTGACTTAGCGGGAGGGCCAGGCAATGAGCAGTTCTTC. Protein sequence: CASSDLAGGPGNEQFF.

This chain connects TRBV2 to TRBJ1-1; 8 bases match TRBD1. Per the germline V gene, CDR1 is SNHLY and CDR2 is FYNNEI. This CDR3 spans 13 amino acids. J lost 1 base, V lost 9 bases, and 4 bases had no gene match. The CDR3 sequence: CARDRVSNTEAFF. CDR3 DNA sequence: TGTGCCAGGGACAGGGTTTCGAACACTGAAGCTTTCTTT.

The V call is TRBV19, the J call TRBJ2-7; TRBD2 matches 8 bases. Germline loops: CDR1 LNHDA, CDR2 SQIVND (reference sequence). Trimming at V came to 6 bases and at J to 3 bases, leaving 7 bases not matched to a gene. The CDR3 totals 14 residues. The CDR3 region is CASRPGLVGYEQYF. DNA for the CDR3: TGTGCCAGTAGGCCGGGACTAGTTGGCTACGAGCAGTACTTC.

The genes are TRBV5-1 and TRBJ2-7, with 14 positions matching TRBD2. V was clipped by 3 bases and J by 3 bases; unmatched bases: 8. CDR1 and CDR2 from the germline V gene are SGHRS and YFSETQ. There are 17 residues in the CDR3. Written as DNA, the CDR3 is TGCGCCAGCAGCTCTCGACTAGCGGGAGGGGTACACTACGAGCAGTACTTC. Residues: CASSSRLAGGVHYEQYF. Supplemented by reference TRBV5-1 and TRBJ2-7, the full variable domain reads KAGVTQTPRYLIKTRGQQVTLSCSPISGHRSVSWYQQTPGQGLQFLFEYFSETQRNKGNFPGRFSGRQFSNSRSEMNVSTLELGDSALYLCASSSRLAGGVHYEQYFGPGTRLTVT.

The CDR3, as DNA: TGTGCCAGCAGCCCCGGACTAGCGGGAGTACGTGATACGCAGTATTTT. This codes for CASSPGLAGVRDTQYF. The chain is built from TRBV13 and TRBJ2-3, with TRBD2 identical over 13 bases. After removal of 5 bases from V and 6 bases from J, the junction contained 8 bases not matched to a gene. The CDR3 is made up of 16 amino acids. Looked up from germline, CDR1 is PRHDT and CDR2 is FYEKMQ (reference sequence).